Listed below are T cell receptor beta chains from one sample, sequenced in a study of blood T cell repertoires in COVID-19. The table came from immunoSEQ multiplex PCR; TCRdb's copy has only in-frame clones and leaves some out. The data contain 300,000 to 400,000 clones, roughly nine tenths of them singletons. Sequencing was carried out using peripheral blood. These receptors all stem from a young woman with COVID-19, enrolled during active disease. Each CDR3 is given with its conserved first and last residue. A D gene is named only where the DNA matches it firmly. Size is omitted from some rows. Given values are once, few, many or a class for expanded clones.

NA	TRBJ2-5	TRBV24-1	14	NA	CATSDNTDQETQYF	TGTGCCACCAGTGATAACACAGACCAAGAGACCCAGTACTTC
NA	TRBJ2-4	TRBV7-2	15	NA	CASSSRSAGKNIQYF	TGTGCCAGCAGCTCCCGGAGTGCCGGAAAAAACATTCAGTACTTC
TRBD2	TRBJ2-7	TRBV7-9	14	NA	CASSPSGRDHEQYF	TGTGCCAGCAGTCCAAGCGGGAGGGACCACGAGCAGTACTTC
NA	TRBJ1-1	TRBV18	13	NA	CASSPQGNTEAFF	TGTGCCAGCTCACCCCAGGGAAACACTGAAGCTTTCTTT
TRBD1	TRBJ1-1	TRBV6-5	13	NA	CASSPTGGTEAFF	TGTGCCAGCAGTCCCACAGGGGGCACTGAAGCTTTCTTT
TRBD2	TRBJ2-5	TRBV3-1/TRBV3-2	16	NA	CASSYSGRPRQETQYF	TGTGCCAGCAGCTATAGCGGGAGGCCTCGGCAAGAGACCCAGTACTTC
NA	TRBJ1-1	TRBV18	16	NA	CASSPNHRAGNTEAFF	TGTGCCAGCTCACCGAACCACAGGGCGGGGAACACTGAAGCTTTCTTT
TRBD2	TRBJ2-7	TRBV5-1	16	NA	CASSVEGLAVPYEQYF	TGCGCCAGCAGCGTCGAAGGACTAGCGGTCCCGTACGAGCAGTACTTC
NA	TRBJ2-1	TRBV21-1	14	NA	CAYRAGKTYNEQFF	TGTGCCTACAGGGCCGGCAAGACCTACAATGAGCAGTTCTTC
TRBD2	TRBJ2-3	TRBV24-1	18	NA	CATSDDAGTSGDTDTQYF	TGTGCCACCAGTGATGACGCAGGGACTAGCGGGGACACAGATACGCAGTATTTT
NA	TRBJ2-1	TRBV9	16	once	CASSEASERGYNEQFF	TGTGCCAGCAGCGAGGCGTCGGAGAGAGGCTACAATGAGCAGTTCTTC
TRBD2	TRBJ2-3	TRBV27	14	NA	CASRRLAGVDTQYF	TGTGCCAGCAGGCGACTAGCGGGAGTGGATACGCAGTATTTT
NA	TRBJ1-4	TRBV19	15	NA	CASSPRAAGNEKLFF	TGTGCCAGTAGTCCGCGGGCGGCTGGTAATGAAAAACTGTTTTTT
TRBD2	TRBJ2-7	TRBV30	12	few	CAWSSWGGEQYF	TGTGCCTGGAGTTCATGGGGGGGCGAGCAGTACTTC
TRBD1	TRBJ1-3	TRBV10-3	15	once	CAISQGQTSGNTIYF	TGTGCCATCAGCCAGGGACAGACTTCTGGAAACACCATATATTTT
NA	TRBJ2-7	TRBV5-4	15	NA	CASSLGEVVSYEQYF	TGTGCCAGCAGCCTAGGGGAAGTCGTCTCCTACGAGCAGTACTTC
TRBD2	TRBJ2-1	TRBV5-1	16	NA	CASSPYAGGSYNEQFF	TGCGCCAGCAGCCCATATGCGGGAGGGTCCTACAATGAGCAGTTCTTC
NA	TRBJ1-1	TRBV15	13	once	CATSIRGDTEAFF	TGTGCCACCAGCATCAGGGGAGACACTGAAGCTTTCTTT
NA	TRBJ1-3	TRBV9	13	NA	CASSANPGEQVYF	TGTGCCAGCAGCGCAAATCCAGGGGAACAGGTATATTTT
TRBD2	TRBJ2-1	TRBV7-6	18	few	CASSSTPGFTSGSNEQFF	TGTGCCAGCAGCTCCACACCCGGATTCACTAGCGGGTCCAATGAGCAGTTCTTC
TRBD1	TRBJ1-1	TRBV4-1	15	NA	CASSQPGTGNTEAFF	TGCGCCAGCAGCCAACCCGGGACAGGGAACACTGAAGCTTTCTTT
TRBD1	TRBJ1-2	TRBV5-1	15	NA	CASSLGDRGHYGYTF	TGCGCCAGCAGCTTGGGTGACAGGGGGCACTATGGCTACACCTTC